This TCR beta chain came from a study of Ad26.COV2.S vaccination and SARS-CoV-2 variants. Findings and limits, study-wide: Vaccine recipients posted higher spike-specific TCR breadth than their placebo counterparts.

With respect to this clone: The antigen remains unidentified.

There are 13 residues in the CDR3. Germline CDR1 is MNHEY and CDR2 is SVGEGT. Trimming left V 2 bases short and J 4 bases short, with 8 bases between. As to treatment: some 20 received Ad26.COV2.S at low or high dose, single or two shots; about 5 received placebo; per-sample allocation not given. Collection of samples fell on day 63 after the first vaccine or placebo injection. In Boston, an adult donor aged 18-55 years took part. TCRdb keeps only in-frame clones here, not all; method: immunoSEQ multiplex PCR. Among around 300,000 clones listed, around nine tenths were seen once. The sequencing here drew on peripheral blood, taken in a trial of Ad26.COV2.S vaccine versus placebo. This chain joins TRBV6-2 or TRBV6-3 and TRBJ2-5, with TRBD2 as a possible D gene (5 bases). This clonotype was sampled from a person between 18 and 65 years old who received the Ad26.COV2.S COVID-19 vaccine or a placebo. The CDR3 sequence: CASSYERSETQYF. In nucleotides, the CDR3 is TGTGCCAGCAGTTACGAGCGGTCAGAGACCCAGTACTTC.